This T cell receptor (beta chain) was recovered during a study of blood T cell repertoires in COVID-19. At the level of the study: Donors in the United States, Italy and Spain gave samples during acute or convalescent COVID-19. In each case, the material was cDNA or gDNA derived from T cells, B-cell-depleted T cells, or PBMCs.

This clone was detected only a few times. As processed by the authors: Reference gene primer amplification gave estimated nucleated cell counts. Measured with immunoSEQ multiplex PCR; TCRdb has only the in-frame clones, and not every one. The V and J calls and the clone size are those of that table, but D and trimming were determined from the DNA. The sample includes hundreds of thousands of clones, more than 75% of them seen just once. The specimen was peripheral blood. This TCR came from a man in his 70s with acute or convalescent COVID-19.

The chain's CDR3 is CASSQQTGSNQPQHF. In nucleotides, the CDR3 is TGTGCCAGCAGCCAGCAAACAGGGAGCAATCAGCCCCAGCATTTT. The chain joins TRBV3-1 (or the pseudogene TRBV3-2) to TRBJ1-5, with D maybe TRBD1 (6 bases). Trimming removed 3 bases at V and 1 base at J, with 10 bases between. CDR3 length: 15 residues. Germline lookup yields CDR1 LGHDT and CDR2 YNNKEL (reference sequence).